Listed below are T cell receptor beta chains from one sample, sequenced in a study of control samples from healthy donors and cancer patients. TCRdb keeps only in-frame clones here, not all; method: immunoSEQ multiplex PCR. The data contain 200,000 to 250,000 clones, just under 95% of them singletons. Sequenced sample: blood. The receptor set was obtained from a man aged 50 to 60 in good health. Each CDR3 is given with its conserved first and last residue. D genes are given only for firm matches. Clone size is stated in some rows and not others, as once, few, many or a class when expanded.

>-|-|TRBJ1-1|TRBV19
CASSINRVNTEAFF
TGTGCCAGTAGTATCAACAGGGTTAACACTGAAGCTTTCTTT
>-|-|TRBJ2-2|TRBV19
CASRRRGSNTGELFF
TGTGCCAGTAGGAGACGGGGTTCCAACACCGGGGAGCTGTTTTTT
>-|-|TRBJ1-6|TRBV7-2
CASSFKGTDYNSPLHF
TGTGCCAGCAGCTTTAAAGGGACGGATTATAATTCACCCCTCCACTTT
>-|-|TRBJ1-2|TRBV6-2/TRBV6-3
CASSQWGTSNYGYTF
TGTGCCAGCAGTCAATGGGGGACTTCCAACTATGGCTACACCTTC
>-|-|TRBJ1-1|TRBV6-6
CASSLSGRGAITEAFF
TGTGCCAGCAGTCTATCCGGCAGGGGCGCCATCACTGAAGCTTTCTTT
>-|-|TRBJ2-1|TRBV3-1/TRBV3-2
CASSSLSYNEQFF
TGTGCCAGCAGCTCCCTCTCCTACAATGAGCAGTTCTTC
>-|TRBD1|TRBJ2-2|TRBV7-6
CASSIPMTGPNTGELFF
TGTGCCAGCAGCATTCCTATGACAGGGCCGAACACCGGGGAGCTGTTTTTT
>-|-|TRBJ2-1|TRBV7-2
CASSWDKNNEQFF
TGTGCCAGCAGCTGGGACAAAAACAATGAGCAGTTCTTC
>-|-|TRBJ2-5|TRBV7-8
CASSGETQYF
TGTGCCAGCAGCGGGGAGACCCAGTACTTC
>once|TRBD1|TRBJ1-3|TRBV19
CASSFGTGVSGNTIYF
TGTGCCAGTAGTTTTGGGACAGGCGTCTCTGGAAACACCATATATTTT
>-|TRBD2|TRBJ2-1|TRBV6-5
CASSYLAGAYNEQFF
TGTGCCAGCAGTTACCTAGCGGGGGCCTACAATGAGCAGTTCTTC
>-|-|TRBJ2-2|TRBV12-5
CASGPALGRIDTGELFF
TGTGCTAGTGGCCCTGCCCTGGGCAGGATCGACACCGGGGAGCTGTTTTTT
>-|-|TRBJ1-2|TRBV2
CASSESGGIYGYTF
TGTGCCAGCAGTGAAAGTGGCGGAATCTATGGCTACACCTTC
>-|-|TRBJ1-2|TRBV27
CASSLTGNGYTF
TGTGCCAGCAGTTTAACGGGGAATGGCTACACCTTC
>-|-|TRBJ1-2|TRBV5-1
CASSPAGGLYGYTF
TGCGCCAGCAGCCCGGCCGGAGGGTTGTATGGCTACACCTTC
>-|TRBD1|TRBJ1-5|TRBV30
CASKGQGGQPQHF
TGTGCCTCAAAAGGACAGGGTGGGCAGCCCCAGCATTTT
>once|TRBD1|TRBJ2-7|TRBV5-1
CASSLTLAGQGGYEQYF
TGCGCCAGCAGCTTAACCTTGGCGGGACAGGGTGGCTACGAGCAGTACTTC
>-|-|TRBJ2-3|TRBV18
CASSPREDTQYF
TGTGCCAGCTCACCACGAGAAGATACGCAGTATTTT
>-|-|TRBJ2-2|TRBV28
CASSGASPGTGELFF
TGTGCCAGCAGTGGTGCCAGCCCGGGGACCGGGGAGCTGTTTTTT
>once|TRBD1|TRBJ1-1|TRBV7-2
CASSRDRGTEAFF
TGTGCCAGCAGCCGTGACAGGGGCACTGAAGCTTTCTTT
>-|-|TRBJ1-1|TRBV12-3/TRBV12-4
CASSLLGTEAFF
TGTGCCAGCAGTTTACTGGGAACTGAAGCTTTCTTT
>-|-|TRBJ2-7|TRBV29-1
CSVEPTGLSEQYF
TGCAGCGTTGAACCGACCGGGCTCTCCGAGCAGTACTTC
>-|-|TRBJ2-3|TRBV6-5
CASRTGFSTDTQYF
TGTGCCAGCAGGACAGGTTTCTCGACAGATACGCAGTATTTT
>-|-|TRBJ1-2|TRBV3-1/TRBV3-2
CASNQRGAQGGYTF
TGTGCCAGCAACCAGAGGGGGGCCCAGGGTGGCTACACCTTC
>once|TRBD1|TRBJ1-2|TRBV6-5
CASRRTGANYGYTF
TGTGCCAGCAGGCGGACAGGGGCAAACTATGGCTACACCTTC
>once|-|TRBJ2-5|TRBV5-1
CASSLGADSHHQETQYF
TGCGCCAGCAGCTTGGGGGCGGACAGCCACCACCAAGAGACCCAGTACTTC
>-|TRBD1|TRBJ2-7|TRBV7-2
CASSSGQGPYEQYF
TGTGCCAGCAGCTCGGGACAGGGCCCCTACGAGCAGTACTTC
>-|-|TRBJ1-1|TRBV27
CASSSRRGWGAFF
TGTGCCAGCAGTTCCCGAAGGGGGTGGGGAGCTTTCTTT
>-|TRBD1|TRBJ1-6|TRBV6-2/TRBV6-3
CASSYSPGTGNSPLHF
TGTGCCAGCAGTTACTCCCCCGGGACAGGCAATTCACCCCTCCACTTT
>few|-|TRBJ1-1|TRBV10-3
CAISVDTGTEAFF
TGTGCCATCAGTGTTGACACCGGGACAGAAGCTTTCTTT
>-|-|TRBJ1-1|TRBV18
CASSQSQGDTEAFF
TGTGCCAGCTCACAGTCGCAGGGCGACACTGAAGCTTTCTTT
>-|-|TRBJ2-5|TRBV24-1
CATSDYSRGLGETQYF
TGTGCCACCAGTGACTATTCTAGGGGTCTGGGAGAGACCCAGTACTTC
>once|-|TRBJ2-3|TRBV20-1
CSASLRPTDTQYF
TGCAGTGCTAGTCTCCGACCCACAGATACGCAGTATTTT
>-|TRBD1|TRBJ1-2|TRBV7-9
CASRFLRGTYGYTF
TGTGCCAGCAGGTTCCTCAGGGGGACCTATGGCTACACCTTC
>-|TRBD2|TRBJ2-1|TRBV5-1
CVSSSGASGGPIYNEQFF
TGCGTCAGCAGCTCGGGGGCTAGCGGGGGTCCCATATACAATGAGCAGTTCTTC
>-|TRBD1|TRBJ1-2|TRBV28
CASSSLPGQVYTF
TGTGCCAGCAGTTCGTTACCGGGACAGGTCTACACCTTC
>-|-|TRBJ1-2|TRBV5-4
CASSFFQQPTF
TGTGCCAGCAGCTTTTTTCAACAGCCTACCTTC
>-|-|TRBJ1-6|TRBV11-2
CASSLGEGPPLHF
TGTGCCAGCAGCTTAGGGGAGGGCCCACCCCTCCACTTT
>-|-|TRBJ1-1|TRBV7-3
CASSRFAGAQNMNTEAFF
TGTGCCAGCAGCCGGTTTGCGGGGGCGCAGAATATGAACACTGAAGCTTTCTTT
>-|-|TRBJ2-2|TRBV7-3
CASSLTGGTGELFF
TGTGCCAGCAGCTTAACGGGAGGAACCGGGGAGCTGTTTTTT
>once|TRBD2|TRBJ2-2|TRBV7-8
CASSSSGGVTGELFF
TGTGCCAGCAGCTCTTCCGGGGGGGTGACCGGGGAGCTGTTTTTT
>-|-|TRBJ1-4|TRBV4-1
CASSPGGGLGKLFF
TGCGCCAGCAGCCCGGGGGGGGGTCTGGGAAAACTGTTTTTT
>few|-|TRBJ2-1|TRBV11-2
CASSQDPSSYNEQFF
TGTGCCAGCAGCCAGGACCCCAGCTCCTACAATGAGCAGTTCTTC
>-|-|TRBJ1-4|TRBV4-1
CASSQETPEKLFF
TGCGCCAGCAGCCAAGAAACCCCTGAAAAACTGTTTTTT
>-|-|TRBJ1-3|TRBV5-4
CASSLALSGNTIYF
TGTGCCAGCAGTTTGGCATTATCTGGAAACACCATATATTTT
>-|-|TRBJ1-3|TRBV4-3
CASSPGTIGNTIYF
TGCGCCAGCAGCCCCGGGACGATCGGAAACACCATATATTTT
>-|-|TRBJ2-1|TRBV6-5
CASTLDTSSYNEQFF
TGTGCCAGCACCCTGGACACAAGCTCCTACAATGAGCAGTTCTTC
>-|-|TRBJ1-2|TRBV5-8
CASSLGLTQNYGYTF
TGTGCCAGCAGCTTGGGTCTCACTCAAAACTATGGCTACACCTTC
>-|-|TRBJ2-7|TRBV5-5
CASSWGLNYEQYF
TGTGCCAGCAGCTGGGGACTGAACTACGAGCAGTACTTC
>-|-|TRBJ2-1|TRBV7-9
CASSLAGSSYNEQFF
TGTGCCAGCAGCTTAGCGGGTAGCTCCTACAATGAGCAGTTCTTC